Listed here are 24 T cell receptor beta chains from one sample, sequenced in a study of T cells in Graves' hyperthyroidism and ophthalmopathy. TCR beta CDR3 regions were amplified from RNA transcripts. First-round RT-PCR with HTBI primers amplified the TCR CDR3 region. TCRdb passed the multiplex PCR reads through MiXCR, listing each CDR3 protein once. Altogether over 350,000 distinct CDR3 sequences are present, over 11% being singletons, with the ten largest covering 25% to 30%. The specimen sequenced was blood. The receptor set was obtained from a man aged 50-59 years with Graves' ophthalmopathy.

The rearrangement uses TRBV12-3 or TRBV12-4 and TRBJ2-4, with D unresolved. The CDR3 spans 15 residues. Deletions cut 5 bases from V and 5 bases from J, with 16 bases between. The CDR3 sequence: CASSPSRTRENIQYF. DNA for the CDR3: TGTGCCAGCAGTCCCTCACGGACCCGAGAAAACATTCAGTACTTC.

This clonotype showed up many times. The gene calls are TRBV20-1 and TRBJ1-6; D possibly corresponds to TRBD1 (6 bases). Germline V gene data show CDR1 as DFQATT and CDR2 as SNEGSKA (reference sequence). The germline V and J ends were trimmed by 3 bases and 8 bases, with 23 bases remaining between them. The length of the CDR3 is 17 residues. This CDR3 is CSASAGANVRWDSPLHF. The CDR3 coding sequence is TGCAGTGCTAGTGCGGGGGCGAACGTTCGTTGGGATTCACCCCTCCACTTT.

The table lists this clonotype with many counts. The J gene is TRBJ2-1, the V gene TRBV5-1, with D perhaps TRBD2 (6 bases). The V and J ends lost 0 bases and 8 bases respectively, with 21 bases between them. Germline V gives CDR1 SGHRS, CDR2 YFSETQ. The CDR3 covers 17 residues. CDR3 bases: TGCGCCAGCAGCTTGGGAACTATAGCGGAACCCTCCGATGAGCAGTTCTTC. Its protein is CASSLGTIAEPSDEQFF. Variable domain in full (rest from reference TRBV5-1 and TRBJ2-1): KAGVTQTPRYLIKTRGQQVTLSCSPISGHRSVSWYQQTPGQGLQFLFEYFSETQRNKGNFPGRFSGRQFSNSRSEMNVSTLELGDSALYLCASSLGTIAEPSDEQFFGPGTRLTVL.

A word on this clonotype: A much larger clone sits a single nucleotide away, making a read error possible. This chain uses TRBV29-1 with TRBJ2-3; unclear D gene. The CDR3 extends over 12 amino acids. The ends were cut back, 4 bases at V and 0 bases at J, with 5 bases in the middle. From germline, CDR1 is SQVTM and CDR2 ANQGSEA. The CDR3 DNA sequence: TGCAGCGTTGCGTCCAGCACAGATACGCAGTATTTT. It specifies CSVASSTDTQYF.

The genes are TRBV14 and TRBJ2-2; possible D gene TRBD2, 6 bases. CDR3 length equals 18 residues. Trimming removed 0 bases from V and 1 base from J, with 15 bases in between. Germline loops: CDR1 SGHDN, CDR2 FVKESK. CDR3 bases: TGTGCCAGCAGCCAAGATATGGGCCTCGGGAGGAACACCGGGGAGCTGTTTTTT. Protein: CASSQDMGLGRNTGELFF.

In regard to this clonotype: This may arise from a read error, as a much more abundant clone is one base away. The chain uses TRBV6-2 or TRBV6-3 and TRBJ1-6; D remains unclear. Trimming pared 7 bases from V and 7 bases from J, leaving 11 bases between. CDR1 is MNHEY, CDR2 SVGEGT, per germline. The CDR3 has 13 residues. CDR3 region: CASINLGNSPLHF. The DNA for the CDR3 is TGTGCCAGCATTAACCTGGGGAATTCACCCCTCCACTTT.

The chain joins TRBV19 to TRBJ2-7; TRBD2 matches 11 bases. Germline V gene data show CDR1 as LNHDA and CDR2 as SQIVND (reference sequence). The CDR3 extends over 14 amino acids. The V gene end was trimmed by 10 bases and the J gene end by 6 bases; junction bases not matched to a gene: 11. In DNA, the CDR3 is TGTGCCACCCGAACTAGCGGGAGCTCGGGCGAGCAGTACTTC. This translates into CATRTSGSSGEQYF. The variable domain in full, with the rest retrieved from reference TRBV19 and TRBJ2-7, is DGGITQSPKYLFRKEGQNVTLSCEQNLNHDAMYWYRQDPGQGLRLIYYSQIVNDFQKGDIAEGYSVSREKKESFPLTVTSAQKNPTAFYLCATRTSGSSGEQYFGPGTRLTVT.

This chain links TRBV6-6 with TRBJ1-1; D is undetermined. V was trimmed by 2 bases and J by 7 bases, leaving 17 bases between them. Looked up from germline, CDR1 is MNHNY and CDR2 is SVGAGI (reference sequence). The CDR3 extends over 15 amino acids. This CDR3 reads CASSYTPDIPYEAFF. The CDR3 DNA reads as TGTGCCAGCAGTTACACGCCTGATATACCCTATGAAGCTTTCTTT.

In its sample, this clonotype was seen a few times. The chain links TRBV5-4 to TRBJ2-2, with D unresolved. The germline V gene has CDR1 SGHNT and CDR2 YYREEE (reference sequence). The CDR3 spans 15 residues. Trimming left V 1 base short and J 1 base short, with 8 bases between. The CDR3 reads CASSLRIVNTGELFF. The CDR3 DNA reads as TGTGCCAGCAGCTTGAGGATCGTGAACACCGGGGAGCTGTTTTTT. The complete variable domain, with remaining parts taken from reference TRBV5-4 and TRBJ2-2, reads ETGVTQSPTHLIKTRGQQVTLRCSSQSGHNTVSWYQQALGQGPQFIFQYYREEENGRGNFPPRFSGLQFPNYSSELNVNALELDDSALYLCASSLRIVNTGELFFGEGSRLTVL.

Only a few counts were recorded for this clonotype. CDR3 amino acids: CASRSRLAGSTFYEQYF. DNA for the CDR3: TGTGCCAGCAGATCCAGACTAGCGGGATCCACCTTCTACGAGCAGTACTTC. The chain employs TRBV6-1 and TRBJ2-7; TRBD2 matches at 11 bases. This CDR3 has 17 amino acids. Germline V gene sequence: CDR1 MNHNS, CDR2 SASEGT. J was trimmed by 3 bases and V by 6 bases; bases with no gene match: 13.

Concerning this clonotype: A clone one base away is much larger, so this may be a read error. This CDR3 fails to terminate in the conserved phenylalanine or tryptophan, so it likely reflects a read error. The gene calls are TRBV27 and TRBJ2-3; tentatively, D is TRBD2 (6 bases). V was pared by 7 bases and J by 0 bases, with 20 bases between. CDR1 is MNHEY, CDR2 SMNVEV, per germline (reference sequence). This CDR3 contains 17 residues. CDR3: CASIARDFRRSTDTQYL. CDR3 in DNA: TGTGCCAGCATCGCCAGGGACTTCAGGCGAAGCACAGATACGCAGTATCTT.

In this sample, this clonotype turned up many times. The chain recombines TRBV6-1 with TRBJ2-3, with TRBD1 as a possible D gene (6 bases). CDR3 size: 15 residues. The germline V and J ends were trimmed by 6 bases and 1 base, with 14 bases remaining between them. Germline loops: CDR1 MNHNS, CDR2 SASEGT. In DNA, the CDR3 is TGTGCCAGCAGCCCCGAACAGGGAGGCACAGATACGCAGTATTTT. Its protein is CASSPEQGGTDTQYF.

Only a few counts were recorded for this clonotype. The chain has TRBV5-1 and TRBJ2-3; 7 bases agree with TRBD1. Germline V CDR1 and CDR2: SGHRS, YFSETQ. This CDR3 has 15 residues. V was clipped by 0 bases and J by 5 bases; unmatched bases: 6. The CDR3 region has the DNA TGCGCCAGCAGCTTGGCCCGTACAGGGGAAGATACGCAGTATTTT. This encodes CASSLARTGEDTQYF.

In this sample, this clonotype turned up a few times. A read error may be the cause here, since a much bigger clone is one base away. The chain recombines TRBV18 with TRBJ1-1, with D unclear. Trimming shortened V by 0 bases and J by 6 bases, and 8 bases separated the two germline ends. This CDR3 has 13 residues. Germline values: CDR1 KGHSH, CDR2 LQKENI. This chain's CDR3 is CASSPPQTSEAFF. The DNA for the CDR3 is TGTGCCAGCTCACCACCTCAGACTTCTGAAGCTTTCTTT.

Ten or more counts support this clonotype. The chain uses TRBV2 and TRBJ2-1, with a tentative D call TRBD2 (6 bases). The length of the CDR3 is 16 residues. V dropped 8 bases and J dropped 3 bases, with 20 bases sitting between them. Germline V gene data show CDR1 as SNHLY and CDR2 as FYNNEI. CDR3 sequence reads: CASLGGGRGFYNEQFF. CDR3 DNA sequence: TGTGCCAGCCTTGGGGGAGGAAGGGGCTTCTACAATGAGCAGTTCTTC.

J is TRBJ2-1 and V is TRBV29-1; the match to TRBD2 covers 11 bases. CDR1 SQVTM and CDR2 ANQGSEA come from the germline V gene. The CDR3 is made up of 16 amino acids. The V gene end was trimmed by 4 bases and the J gene end by 8 bases; junction bases not matched to a gene: 13. The CDR3 loop is CSVVPLAGGTRDEQFF. In DNA form, the CDR3 reads TGCAGCGTTGTCCCCTTAGCGGGAGGGACCAGGGATGAGCAGTTCTTC.

The chain joins TRBV9 to TRBJ2-3; possibly TRBD1 for D (5 bases). The V and J ends lost 5 bases and 5 bases respectively, with 15 bases between them. This CDR3 has 14 amino acids. CDR1 and CDR2 (germline): SGDLS, YYNGEE. The CDR3 nucleotides are TGTGCCAGCAGGGACACAAGGAGTGGAGATACGCAGTATTTT. Translated, it gives CASRDTRSGDTQYF.

This clonotype was seen repeatedly, ten times or more. This chain connects TRBV2 to TRBJ2-3; 7 bases fit TRBD2. V shed 8 bases, J shed 0 bases, and the junction held 2 bases outside the gene matches. Germline CDR1 reads SNHLY; CDR2 reads FYNNEI. CDR3 size: 13 residues. CDR3 in DNA: TGTGCCAGCGCTAGCGGAAGCACAGATACGCAGTATTTT. This codes for CASASGSTDTQYF. Based on the CDR3 plus reference TRBV2 and TRBJ2-3, the full variable domain is EPEVTQTPSHQVTQMGQEVILRCVPISNHLYFYWYRQILGQKVEFLVSFYNNEISEKSEIFDDQFSVERPDGSNFTLKIRSTKLEDSAMYFCASASGSTDTQYFGPGTRLTVL.

In this sample, this clonotype turned up once. CDR3 in amino acids: CASRVRGGDYGYTF. CDR3 in DNA: TGTGCCAGTAGGGTCCGAGGAGGGGACTATGGCTACACCTTC. The J gene is TRBJ1-2, the V gene TRBV19; D may be TRBD1 (5 bases). This CDR3 is built from 14 residues. V lost 6 bases to trimming and J lost 3 bases, with 14 bases between them. Germline CDR1 is LNHDA and CDR2 is SQIVND (reference sequence).

This clonotype was recorded at least ten times. The chain combines TRBV20-1 with TRBJ2-5; 12 bases align to TRBD2. V was pared by 3 bases and J by 0 bases, with 11 bases of the junction left unmatched. CDR3 size: 18 residues. In germline, CDR1 is DFQATT, CDR2 SNEGSKA (reference sequence). The CDR3 DNA sequence: TGCAGTGCTAGTTCGCCTAGCGGGAGGGAAACGTACCAAGAGACCCAGTACTTC. It translates to CSASSPSGRETYQETQYF.

This clonotype showed up many times. This chain links TRBV28 with TRBJ2-7, with D possibly TRBD2 on 5 matching bases. Trimming took off 7 bases at V and 3 bases at J, with 10 bases between the two ends. This CDR3 has 12 residues. Germline CDR1 is MDHEN and CDR2 is SYDVKM. DNA of the CDR3: TGTGCCAGCACCGGGAACTTCTACGAGCAGTACTTC. This gives the protein CASTGNFYEQYF.

This clonotype was observed at least ten times. The chain uses TRBV6-1 and TRBJ2-3, with 9 bases identical to TRBD1. The trim removed 10 bases at V and 4 bases at J, leaving 9 bases unmatched. Germline CDR1 MNHNS, CDR2 SASEGT. CDR3 length equals 14 residues. CDR3 nucleotides: TGTGCCACCGGACGGGACAGGGTGGCAGATACGCAGTATTTT. This gives the protein CATGRDRVADTQYF.

This clonotype was observed a few times. This sequence joins TRBV30 and TRBJ2-6; D is ambiguous. CDR1 GTSNPN and CDR2 SVGIG come from the germline V gene (reference sequence). The CDR3 length is 17 residues. The V end was cut by 4 bases, the J end by 2 bases, with 18 bases between. CDR3 DNA sequence: TGTGCCTGGACTTGGATCGCCAGCGTCCCTGGGGCCAACGTCCTGACTTTC. It translates to CAWTWIASVPGANVLTF. Variable domain in full (rest from reference TRBV30 and TRBJ2-6): SQTIHQWPATLVQPVGSPLSLECTVEGTSNPNLYWYRQAAGRGLQLLFYSVGIGQISSEVPQNLSASRPQDRQFILSSKKLLLSDSGFYLCAWTWIASVPGANVLTFGAGSRLTVL.

This clonotype was picked up many times. V and J are TRBV7-9 and TRBJ1-1; D unresolved. This CDR3 comprises 15 residues. Looked up from germline, CDR1 is SEHNR and CDR2 is FQNEAQ (reference sequence). V was pared by 5 bases and J by 4 bases, with 17 bases between. This CDR3 is CASSPPGGRFTEAFF. CDR3 coding DNA: TGTGCCAGCAGCCCCCCGGGCGGCCGATTCACTGAAGCTTTCTTT.